This T cell receptor (beta chain) was recorded in a study of beta chain features in type 1 diabetes. General study results and limits: Patients with Type 1 diabetes showed moderately but significantly shorter TCRB CDR3s in all four CD4+ subsets.

A remark on this clone: The antigen is not known.

Expressed TCRB transcripts were sequenced after all isolated RNA was converted to cDNA. Clones were read by immunoSEQ multiplex PCR, and TCRdb kept only the in-frame ones, dropping some. The sample lists about 270,000 clones; 14% were seen once. Looked up from germline, CDR1 is KGHSH and CDR2 is LQKENI. Trimming removed 5 bases at V and 3 bases at J, with 13 bases between. The CDR3 contains 14 residues. The TCR originated in a man aged 25-45 years with type 1 diabetes. Material: naive CD4+ T cells from blood. This rearrangement joins TRBV18 to TRBJ2-5; D gene unclear. DNA of the CDR3: TGTGCCAGCTCAACCATAACTTCAAAAGAGACCCAGTACTTC. Its translation: CASSTITSKETQYF.